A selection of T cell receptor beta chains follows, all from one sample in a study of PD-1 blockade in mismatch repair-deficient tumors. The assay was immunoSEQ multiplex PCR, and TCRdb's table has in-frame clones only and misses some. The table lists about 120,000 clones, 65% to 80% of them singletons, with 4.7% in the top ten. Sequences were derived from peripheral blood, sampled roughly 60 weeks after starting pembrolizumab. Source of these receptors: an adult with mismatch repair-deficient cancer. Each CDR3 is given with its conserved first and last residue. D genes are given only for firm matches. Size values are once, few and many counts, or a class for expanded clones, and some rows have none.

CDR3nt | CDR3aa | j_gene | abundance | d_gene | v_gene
TGTGCCAGCAGGGGACTAGCGGCTAGCACAGATACGCAGTATTTT | CASRGLAASTDTQYF | TRBJ2-3 | NA | TRBD2 | TRBV6-1
TGTGCCAGCAGCGCCGGCAGGGGGCGCGTGAACACTGAAGCTTTCTTT | CASSAGRGRVNTEAFF | TRBJ1-1 | NA | TRBD1 | TRBV7-8
TGCGCCAGCAGTCAAACCCGGGTCCGGGACAGGGGGCCGGAGACCCAGTACTTC | CASSQTRVRDRGPETQYF | TRBJ2-5 | NA | TRBD1 | TRBV23-1
TGCGCCAGCAGCCAAGACGGGACGGCGAACACCGGGGAGCTGTTTTTT | CASSQDGTANTGELFF | TRBJ2-2 | once | NA | TRBV4-3
TGTGCCTACAATTCTGGGAACACTGAAGCTTTCTTT | CAYNSGNTEAFF | TRBJ1-1 | NA | NA | TRBV30
TGTGCCAGCAGCCCCGGGACTACTGATGGCTACACCTTC | CASSPGTTDGYTF | TRBJ1-2 | once | NA | TRBV7-9
TGTGCCAGCAGTTACTCGCCGAAAAGGGACTACACTGAAGCTTTCTTT | CASSYSPKRDYTEAFF | TRBJ1-1 | once | NA | TRBV6-5
TGTGCCAGCAGTTACACCCAGACCTACGAGCAGTACTTC | CASSYTQTYEQYF | TRBJ2-7 | NA | NA | TRBV6-5
TGTGCCAGCAGGCAGGGGGGAACTGAAGCTTTCTTT | CASRQGGTEAFF | TRBJ1-1 | NA | TRBD1 | TRBV11-2
TGTGCCAGCAGCCTCGGTCCTAGGGGGGGGACTAATGAAAAACTGTTTTTT | CASSLGPRGGTNEKLFF | TRBJ1-4 | NA | NA | TRBV5-4
TGTGCCAGCTCCCCGGGCCGGGGTTGGGATGAGCAGTTCTTC | CASSPGRGWDEQFF | TRBJ2-1 | NA | NA | TRBV27
TGTGCCAGCAGTGGGGGACTAGCGGGAGTTATCTACGAGCAGTACTTC | CASSGGLAGVIYEQYF | TRBJ2-7 | NA | TRBD2 | TRBV6-6
TGTGCCAGCAGCCAAGATCCATCGAGACTAGCGGGAGAGAGGAATGAGCAGTTCTTC | CASSQDPSRLAGERNEQFF | TRBJ2-1 | NA | TRBD2 | TRBV14
TGTGCCAGCAGCTCGTCTCGGTCTAACTATGGCTACACCTTC | CASSSSRSNYGYTF | TRBJ1-2 | NA | NA | TRBV5-6
TGTGCCAGCTCACCGTCCGAGACAGCCAGTAGGGGCTACACCTTC | CASSPSETASRGYTF | TRBJ1-2 | few | NA | TRBV18
TGTGCCAGCAGTTTATCCCCCTTTACTAGCGGGAGCGCCTACGAGCAGTACTTC | CASSLSPFTSGSAYEQYF | TRBJ2-7 | once | TRBD2 | TRBV27
TGTGCCAGCACTCTCCCGGACGAGCAAGAGACCCAGTACTTC | CASTLPDEQETQYF | TRBJ2-5 | NA | NA | TRBV6-6
TGTGCCAGCAGCGAAGCAGCGGGAGGCTCCTACGAGCAGTACTTC | CASSEAAGGSYEQYF | TRBJ2-7 | NA | TRBD2 | TRBV9
TGTGCCAGCAGCCAAGAACTAGCGGGATACACAGATACGCAGTATTTT | CASSQELAGYTDTQYF | TRBJ2-3 | NA | TRBD2 | TRBV4-2
TGTGCCAGCAGTGAAGCGGCAGGCGGTCGGACCCAGTACTTC | CASSEAAGGRTQYF | TRBJ2-5 | NA | NA | TRBV6-1
TGTGCCACCAGCAGATCGACGCGGCCCCAGTACTTC | CATSRSTRPQYF | TRBJ2-5 | NA | NA | TRBV15
TGCGCCAGCAGCTCGGGACAGCCAACTAATGAAAAACTGTTTTTT | CASSSGQPTNEKLFF | TRBJ1-4 | NA | TRBD1 | TRBV5-1
TGTGCCAGCAGCTTAACTAGCGGGAGGGTAACAGATACGCAGTATTTT | CASSLTSGRVTDTQYF | TRBJ2-3 | NA | TRBD2 | TRBV7-9
TGTGCCAGCAGCTTAGGGTCGGTCGAGCAGTACTTC | CASSLGSVEQYF | TRBJ2-7 | NA | NA | TRBV11-2
TGTGCCAGCAGTTACGGCAGGGGCCCTAGGACCAATGAGCAGTTCTTC | CASSYGRGPRTNEQFF | TRBJ2-1 | NA | NA | TRBV6-5
TGTGCCAGCAGCTCACAGGTGAACACTGAAGCTTTCTTT | CASSSQVNTEAFF | TRBJ1-1 | once | NA | TRBV7-3
TGTGCCAGCAGCTTGGACAGGGTTCAATACGAGCAGTACTTC | CASSLDRVQYEQYF | TRBJ2-7 | NA | TRBD1 | TRBV11-3
TGTGCCACCAGCATTCTCGGGGGGGGATACTACAATGAGCAGTTCTTC | CATSILGGGYYNEQFF | TRBJ2-1 | NA | TRBD2 | TRBV15
TGTGCCAGCTCACCAGGTTTAGCGGGATACAATGAGCAGTTCTTC | CASSPGLAGYNEQFF | TRBJ2-1 | NA | TRBD2 | TRBV18
TGTGCCAGTAATAAAGACAGGGGGGGGACTTTGGCCCAGCATTTT | CASNKDRGGTLAQHF | TRBJ1-5 | NA | TRBD1 | TRBV19
TGTGCCAGCAAGGACCGGAATTCCTACAATGAGCAGTTCTTC | CASKDRNSYNEQFF | TRBJ2-1 | NA | NA | TRBV6-5
TGTGCCAGCAGCTCGGGACTTAGCTCCTACAATGAGCAGTTCTTC | CASSSGLSSYNEQFF | TRBJ2-1 | NA | NA | TRBV11-2
TGTGCCTGGAGTGACCTAGAGACTGAAGCTTTCTTT | CAWSDLETEAFF | TRBJ1-1 | NA | NA | TRBV30
TGTGCCAGCAGCTTAGGGACAGGCCTACGAAATGAGCAGTTCTTC | CASSLGTGLRNEQFF | TRBJ2-1 | NA | TRBD1 | TRBV7-9
TGTGCCAGCAGCTTAGGGGACAGCGCAAGCTCCTACGAGCAGTACTTC | CASSLGDSASSYEQYF | TRBJ2-7 | NA | TRBD1 | TRBV7-9
TGTGCCAGTAGTATGCTTTTATACCATGAGCAGTTCTTC | CASSMLLYHEQFF | TRBJ2-1 | NA | NA | TRBV19
TGTGCCAGTAGTATAACGCCCTCCACAGACTACTACGAGCAGTACTTC | CASSITPSTDYYEQYF | TRBJ2-7 | NA | NA | TRBV19
TGTGCCAGCAGCTTAGATTGGGCTAGCGGGAGGGCCTCGTCCGAGCAGTACTTC | CASSLDWASGRASSEQYF | TRBJ2-7 | NA | TRBD2 | TRBV7-9
TGTGCCAGTAGTATCTCCGAGAACACCGGGGAGCTGTTTTTT | CASSISENTGELFF | TRBJ2-2 | NA | NA | TRBV19
TGTGCCAGCAGCCTGGGGGGGGTGGTGAACACTGAAGCTTTCTTT | CASSLGGVVNTEAFF | TRBJ1-1 | NA | NA | TRBV9
TGTGCCAGCAGCGCCAGAATAGCGGGAGACCTTTGGGATGAGCAGTTCTTC | CASSARIAGDLWDEQFF | TRBJ2-1 | NA | TRBD2 | TRBV5-8
TGTGCCAGCAGTGCGAGTAGCGGGAGGGAGACCCAGTACTTC | CASSASSGRETQYF | TRBJ2-5 | NA | TRBD2 | TRBV2
TGTGCCAGCAGCCAAGGGACCTTCTGGGGCTACACCTTC | CASSQGTFWGYTF | TRBJ1-2 | NA | NA | TRBV14
TGTGCCAGCAGCTTAGTTACAGGGTCTAATGAAAAACTGTTTTTT | CASSLVTGSNEKLFF | TRBJ1-4 | NA | NA | TRBV7-2
TGCGCCAGCAGCCAAGGTGGCTTAGCGGGAGCTAGCACAGATACGCAGTATTTT | CASSQGGLAGASTDTQYF | TRBJ2-3 | NA | TRBD2 | TRBV4-3
TGCGCCAGCAGCACGGACAATGAGCAGTTCTTC | CASSTDNEQFF | TRBJ2-1 | once | NA | TRBV4-1
TGTGCCTCAGAGTCGGGGGGAAACACCATATATTTT | CASESGGNTIYF | TRBJ1-3 | NA | NA | TRBV7-2
TGTGCCAGCAGACTGACGAACACTGAAGCTTTCTTT | CASRLTNTEAFF | TRBJ1-1 | once | NA | TRBV2
TGTGCCAGCAGTGACTTCCGGGGGTCGTCCTACGAGCAGTACTTC | CASSDFRGSSYEQYF | TRBJ2-7 | NA | NA | TRBV25-1
TGCGCCAGCAGCCGCACCGGGACTAGCGGCACAGATACGCAGTATTTT | CASSRTGTSGTDTQYF | TRBJ2-3 | NA | TRBD2 | TRBV5-1
TGTGCCAGTAGTAATACAGGGTATGGTGGCTACACCTTC | CASSNTGYGGYTF | TRBJ1-2 | once | NA | TRBV19
TGTGCCAGCAGCTTAGAGGATGGGCTAGCGGGATACAATGAGCAGTTCTTC | CASSLEDGLAGYNEQFF | TRBJ2-1 | NA | TRBD2 | TRBV7-6
TGTGCCAGCAGTGAGAGTGCCTACGAGCAGTACTTC | CASSESAYEQYF | TRBJ2-7 | few | NA | TRBV2